The 2 T cell receptor beta chains given below trace back to one sample, sequenced in a study of blood T cell repertoires in COVID-19 (dated by TCRdb to about 2020). Library preparation used the immunoSEQ multiplex PCR assay. The source is immuneACCESS, and TCRdb retained only in-frame sequences with V and J called. Part of the clones is not carried over; for the studies checked, unresolved V genes explain less than half of this, and the remainder is unexplained. Here the sample has around 33,000 clones; approximately 72% occur a single time. Just over 35% of the sample goes to the ten largest clones. The sequencing sample was made of peripheral blood. The receptors shown here come from a man older than 75 with acute or convalescent COVID-19.

The V gene is TRBV9, the J gene TRBJ2-2, with a possible D match to TRBD2 (6 bases). This CDR3 region has 15 residues. V lost 4 bases to trimming and J lost 8 bases, with 18 bases between them. Germline V gene data show CDR1 as SGDLS and CDR2 as YYNGEE. The chain's CDR3 is CASSPWDSGMGELFF. The CDR3, as DNA: TGTGCCAGCAGCCCCTGGGACTCGGGCATGGGGGAGCTGTTTTTT. The whole variable domain, filled in from reference TRBV9 and TRBJ2-2, reads DSGVTQTPKHLITATGQRVTLRCSPRSGDLSVYWYQQSLDQGLQFLIQYYNGEERAKGNILERFSAQQFPDLHSELNLSSLELGDSALYFCASSPWDSGMGELFFGEGSRLTVL.

In DNA, the CDR3 is TGCGCCAGCAGCTTGGGGACAAATAGCAATCAGCCCCAGCATTTT. Translating it yields CASSLGTNSNQPQHF. The rearrangement uses TRBV5-1 and TRBJ1-5; possible D gene TRBD1, 5 bases. V dropped 0 bases and J dropped 0 bases, with 7 bases sitting between them. CDR3 length: 15 residues. Germline lookup yields CDR1 SGHRS and CDR2 YFSETQ. Based on the CDR3 plus reference TRBV5-1 and TRBJ1-5, the full variable domain is KAGVTQTPRYLIKTRGQQVTLSCSPISGHRSVSWYQQTPGQGLQFLFEYFSETQRNKGNFPGRFSGRQFSNSRSEMNVSTLELGDSALYLCASSLGTNSNQPQHFGDGTRLSIL.